What follows are 21 T cell receptor beta chains derived from one specimen sequenced in a study of T cell repertoires in cytomegalovirus infection. MiXCR, run by TCRdb on the reads, gives a single entry per CDR3 protein. Of nearly 450,000 distinct CDR3 sequences detected, approximately 32% appear once; the ten largest clones hold approximately 15%. The sample was PBMCs. The receptors shown here come from a human donor in good health (CMV status not recorded). Some clones in this sample may be carry-over from other donors' samples.

The J gene is TRBJ2-4, the V gene TRBV5-5; no definite D call. The CDR3 runs to 16 residues. Between the trimmed V and J ends, which lost 0 bases and 0 bases, there was a span of 10 bases. Germline V gene lookup returns CDR1 SGHKS and CDR2 YYEKEE (reference sequence). CDR3 bases: TGTGCCAGCAGCTTGGACCAGATACTAGCCAAAAACATTCAGTACTTC. As protein: CASSLDQILAKNIQYF.

This clonotype was counted between two and nine times. The gene calls are TRBV25-1 and TRBJ1-6; D not resolved. Germline assignment: CDR1 MGHDK and CDR2 SYGVNS. V was trimmed by 4 bases and J by 6 bases, leaving 10 bases between them. This CDR3 comprises 14 residues. The CDR3, as DNA: TGTGCCAGCAGTGCGCGAGCCAGTAATTCACCCCTCCACTTT. It encodes CASSARASNSPLHF.

There are many counts of this clonotype. The chain joins TRBV7-3 to TRBJ2-7, with D perhaps TRBD2 (6 bases). The CDR3 sequence is 14 residues long. Trimming took 4 bases from V and 6 from J, leaving 16 bases between them. The germline CDR1 and CDR2 sequences are SGHTA and FQGTGA. CDR3: CASSSKTSIGEQYF. The CDR3 nucleotides read TGTGCCAGCAGCTCAAAGACTAGTATCGGCGAGCAGTACTTC.

The J gene is TRBJ1-1, the V gene TRBV30, with TRBD1 identical over 10 bases. CDR3 size: 11 residues. J gave up 8 bases and V 8 bases, and 5 bases lay outside the gene matches. CDR1 GTSNPN and CDR2 SVGIG come from the germline V gene (reference sequence). CDR3 nucleotides: TGTGCCCGGACGACAGGGGGCGAAGCTTTCTTT. This gives the protein CARTTGGEAFF.

J is TRBJ2-7 and V is TRBV20-1, with 7 nucleotides matching TRBD1. Germline-derived CDR1 and CDR2 are DFQATT and SNEGSKA (reference sequence). V dropped 6 bases and J dropped 2; count of bases not matched to a gene: 16. The CDR3 is 16 amino acids. The CDR3 loop is CSAPEVPTGRTYEQYF. The CDR3 DNA is TGCAGTGCCCCCGAGGTCCCGACAGGGAGAACCTACGAGCAGTACTTC.

This clonotype was seen many times. The chain is built from TRBV7-6 and TRBJ1-6; 8 bases line up with TRBD1. J was trimmed by 5 bases and V by 2 bases; bases with no gene match: 5. The CDR3 contains 16 residues. Germline values: CDR1 SGHVS, CDR2 FNYEAQ. CDR3 DNA: TGTGCCAGCAGCTTATCAGGGGGCGCAAATAATTCACCCCTCCACTTT. This codes for CASSLSGGANNSPLHF. The variable domain in full, completed from reference TRBV7-6 and TRBJ1-6, reads GAGVSQSPRYKVTKRGQDVALRCDPISGHVSLYWYRQALGQGPEFLTYFNYEAQQDKSGLPNDRFSAERPEGSISTLTIQRTEQRDSAMYRCASSLSGGANNSPLHFGNGTRLTVT.

V gene TRBV19 combines with J gene TRBJ1-2; D gene ambiguous. The V end was cut by 10 bases, the J end by 5 bases, with 14 bases between. CDR1 is LNHDA, CDR2 SQIVND, per germline (reference sequence). The CDR3 is 12 residues long. The CDR3 spells CATTEAEYGYTF. In nucleotides, the CDR3 is TGTGCCACCACAGAAGCCGAGTATGGCTACACCTTC.

The genes are TRBV29-1 and TRBJ2-3, with 8 bases matching TRBD2. Losses at the gene ends were 7 bases for V and 6 bases for J; bases not matched to a gene: 9. Looked up from germline, CDR1 is SQVTM and CDR2 is ANQGSEA. The CDR3 is made up of 13 amino acids. Here the CDR3 reads CSGQGLAADTQYF. CDR3 sequence (DNA): TGCAGCGGCCAAGGACTAGCCGCCGATACGCAGTATTTT.

This clonotype has a handful of counts. The genes are TRBV11-3 and TRBJ1-1; D perhaps matches TRBD1 (6 bases). From germline, CDR1 is SGHNT and CDR2 YENEEA. V dropped 5 bases and J dropped 6 bases, with 16 bases sitting between them. The CDR3 has 14 amino acids. In DNA, the CDR3 is TGTGCCAGCAGCCTCGGACAGCCGGGGGCTGAAGCTTTCTTT. Encoded protein: CASSLGQPGAEAFF.

This clonotype appeared a few times. The genes are TRBV12-3 or TRBV12-4 and TRBJ1-3; no reliable D call. The CDR3 is 14 residues long. Trimming pared 1 base from V and 4 bases from J, leaving 8 bases between. In nucleotides, the CDR3 is TGTGCCAGCAGTTTAGGTGTAGGGGGAAACACCATATATTTT. Translation gives CASSLGVGGNTIYF.

About this clonotype: Since a much larger clone is just one base distant, this may be a read error. The chain joins TRBV6-1 to TRBJ1-2, with TRBD1 matching 7 bases. The V and J ends lost 8 bases and 9 bases, in that order; junction bases with no gene match: 12. The CDR3 has 13 amino acids. The germline CDR1 and CDR2 sequences are MNHNS and SASEGT. CDR3: CASGGTEIYCYTF. The CDR3 nucleotides read TGTGCCAGCGGAGGGACAGAGATATATTGCTACACCTTC.

This clonotype was seen a few times. This chain joins TRBV7-9 and TRBJ1-2, with 8 bases lining up with TRBD1. CDR3 size: 15 residues. Trimming at V came to 5 bases and at J to 1 base, leaving 6 bases not matched to a gene. CDR1 is SEHNR and CDR2 is FQNEAQ in the germline V gene (reference sequence). CDR3 amino acids: CASSPRTGLNYGYTF. The CDR3 bases are TGTGCCAGCAGCCCCAGGACAGGGCTTAACTATGGCTACACCTTC.

The chain couples TRBV20-1 to TRBJ2-1; 12 bases line up with TRBD2. This CDR3 has 14 amino acids. Losses at the gene ends were 8 bases for V and 6 bases for J; bases not matched to a gene: 8. In germline, CDR1 is DFQATT, CDR2 SNEGSKA (reference sequence). The CDR3 region has the DNA TGCAGTTCCGCACTAGCGGGGGGCCTCAATGAGCAGTTCTTC. It translates to CSSALAGGLNEQFF.

This clonotype was detected only a few times. The V call is TRBV10-2, the J call TRBJ2-3, with 7 bases aligning to TRBD2. Looked up from germline, CDR1 is WSHSY and CDR2 is SAAADI. The CDR3 extends over 16 amino acids. V shed 3 bases and J 2 bases; nucleotides not matched to a gene: 8. This chain's CDR3 is CASSELPGGNTDTQYF. CDR3 DNA: TGCGCCAGCAGTGAATTGCCGGGGGGAAACACAGATACGCAGTATTTT.

As for this clonotype: It is likely a read error, because the conserved phenylalanine at the end of the CDR3 is missing. The genes are TRBV20-1 and TRBJ2-5; 7 bases line up with TRBD2. Germline V CDR1 and CDR2: DFQATT, SNEGSKA (reference sequence). The CDR3 consists of 15 residues. The CDR3 DNA sequence: TGCAGTTCTAGAGATCTAGCGGAGGCCCAAGAGACCCAGTACTGC. Protein sequence: CSSRDLAEAQETQYC.

This clonotype has ten or more counts. The rearrangement uses TRBV20-1 and TRBJ1-6; D remains unclear. Germline V CDR1 and CDR2: DFQATT, SNEGSKA (reference sequence). The CDR3 totals 17 residues. V was clipped by 1 base and J by 0 bases, with 13 bases between them. The CDR3 region is CSARVGGTSSYNSPLHF. The CDR3 DNA sequence: TGCAGTGCTAGAGTTGGTGGCACCTCCTCCTATAATTCACCCCTCCACTTT.

J is TRBJ2-2 and V is TRBV6-6; D is tentatively TRBD1 or TRBD2 (6 bases each). The germline CDR1 and CDR2 sequences are MNHNY and SVGAGI (reference sequence). V was trimmed by 6 bases and J by 1 base, leaving 18 bases between them. The CDR3 has 17 residues. CDR3 protein: CASRAGHLTENTGELFF. DNA of the CDR3: TGTGCCAGCAGGGCGGGACACCTTACCGAGAACACCGGGGAGCTGTTTTTT.

The sample holds a few counts of this clonotype. V is TRBV11-2 and J is TRBJ1-4; unclear D gene. This CDR3 spans 15 amino acids. The germline V and J ends were trimmed by 5 bases and 3 bases, with 13 bases remaining between them. Germline V lookup: CDR1 SGHAT, CDR2 FQNNGV. This chain's CDR3 is CASSPREGANEKLFF. DNA for the CDR3: TGTGCCAGCAGCCCCCGAGAGGGTGCTAATGAAAAACTGTTTTTT. Full variable domain (rest looked up from reference TRBV11-2 and TRBJ1-4): EAGVAQSPRYKIIEKRQSVAFWCNPISGHATLYWYQQILGQGPKLLIQFQNNGVVDDSQLPKDRFSAERLKGVDSTLKIQPAKLEDSAVYLCASSPREGANEKLFFGSGTQLSVL.

The chain is built from TRBV12-3 or TRBV12-4 and TRBJ1-5, with D perhaps matching TRBD1 (5 bases). This CDR3 has 20 amino acids. Between the trimmed V and J ends, which lost 6 bases and 2 bases, there was a span of 29 bases. The DNA of the CDR3 is TGTGCCAGCAGCCTGGGGCCCCCGGGAAAGGTTTTTTCTGGCAATCAGCCCCAGCATTTT. This codes for CASSLGPPGKVFSGNQPQHF.

The chain is built from TRBV5-1 and TRBJ2-3, with D hard to call. The CDR3 is 11 amino acids. The V gene lost 5 bases and the J gene lost 7 bases, with 8 bases spanning the gap. Per the germline V gene, CDR1 is SGHRS and CDR2 is YFSETQ. Written as DNA, the CDR3 is TGCGCCAGCAGTCTGGCCAATACGCAGTATTTT. Its protein is CASSLANTQYF.

The chain employs TRBV12-3 or TRBV12-4 and TRBJ1-5; TRBD1 is a possible D gene (5 bases). The CDR3 contains 14 residues. The ends were cut back, 5 bases at V and 2 bases at J, with 10 bases in the middle. CDR3: CASSPSGRNQPQHF. DNA for the CDR3: TGTGCCAGCAGTCCCTCAGGGCGCAATCAGCCCCAGCATTTT.